Listed below are T cell receptor beta chains from one sample, sequenced in a study of shared clonotypes between healthy human individuals. Sequencing used immunoSEQ multiplex PCR; TCRdb keeps in-frame clones, though not all of them. The table has a few million clones, just over 90% seen once; the top ten hold about 1.7%. Sequencing was carried out using naive CD8+ T cells from PBMCs. Receptors were obtained from a man between 18 and 35 years old in good health. Some clones in this sample may be carry-over from other donors' samples. Both conserved end residues are part of each CDR3. D genes are given only for firm matches. The size entry is marked missing in some rows and otherwise reads once, few, many or a size class.

j_call clone_size d_call v_call cdr3_nt cdr3_aa
TRBJ1-2 - - TRBV10-3 TGTGCCGCAACAACACTGGGGGCAGGGACGGCTGGCTACACCTTC CAATTLGAGTAGYTF
TRBJ2-7 - - TRBV4-2 TGTGCCAGCAGCCATGAAGACCGAGCTGTAGCCTACGAGCAGTACTTC CASSHEDRAVAYEQYF
TRBJ2-5 - TRBD2 TRBV7-9 TGTGCCAGCAGCTTAAGTCCTAGCGGAATGGGGACCCAGTACTTC CASSLSPSGMGTQYF
TRBJ2-6 - - TRBV9 TGTGCCAGCAGCCCCACTCCCCGCTCTGGGGCCAACGTCCTGACTTTC CASSPTPRSGANVLTF
TRBJ2-5 - - TRBV7-8 TGTGCCAGCTGGGGGGAGAGTGGCCTCGCCGGAGAGACCCAGTACTTC CASWGESGLAGETQYF
TRBJ1-2 - TRBD1 TRBV4-1 TGCGCCAGCAGCCAATGGGGAACAGGGGACAGGGACTATGGCTACACCTTC CASSQWGTGDRDYGYTF
TRBJ2-7 - TRBD1 TRBV7-9 TGTGCCAGCAGCGCCGGGACAGGGACTTCCTACGAGCAGTACTTC CASSAGTGTSYEQYF
TRBJ2-3 - - TRBV5-6 TGTGCCAGCAGCTGGGGACTTATTAGCACAGATACGCAGTATTTT CASSWGLISTDTQYF
TRBJ2-7 - - TRBV25-1 TGTGCCAGCAGTGACCTAGGAGGCTCCTACGAGCAGTACTTC CASSDLGGSYEQYF
TRBJ2-5 - - TRBV5-1 TGCGCCAGCAGAGGGTGGGCCAACCAAGAGACCCAGTACTTC CASRGWANQETQYF
TRBJ2-2 - TRBD2 TRBV4-3 TGCGCCAGCAGCCAAGACCGAGGGAGGGCGGGGACCGGGGAGCTGTTTTTT CASSQDRGRAGTGELFF
TRBJ1-1 few - TRBV28 TGTGCCAGCTTAAGGTTCCCTGAAGCTTTCTTT CASLRFPEAFF
TRBJ1-1 - - TRBV28 TGTGCCAGCAGTTTAAGTCTGGGCTTGAACACTGAAGCTTTCTTT CASSLSLGLNTEAFF
TRBJ1-3 - - TRBV30 TGTGCCTGGAGCGTCAGGGGATCTGGAAACACCATATATTTT CAWSVRGSGNTIYF
TRBJ2-7 - - TRBV7-6 TGTGCCAGCAGCCTCAAGGAGTCCTACGAGCAGTACTTC CASSLKESYEQYF
TRBJ2-7 - - TRBV7-9 TGTGCCAGCAGCATCAACGAGCAGTACTTC CASSINEQYF
TRBJ2-1 once TRBD2 TRBV13 TGTGCCAGCAGCTTATCGATGTTAGAGACTAGCGACTACAATGAGCAGTTCTTC CASSLSMLETSDYNEQFF
TRBJ2-1 - - TRBV4-3 TGCGCCAGCAGCCAAGCGAATACCAATGAGCAGTTCTTC CASSQANTNEQFF
TRBJ1-1 - - TRBV19 TGTGCCAGTACCGAGAGAGAGACAGTAACAGAAGCTTTCTTT CASTERETVTEAFF
TRBJ2-7 - TRBD1 TRBV10-3 TGTGCCATCAGTGATAGGACAGGGCGGGCGGACGAGCAGTACTTC CAISDRTGRADEQYF
TRBJ1-3 - - TRBV4-1 TGCGCCAGCAGCCTCGGGGAAAACACCATATATTTT CASSLGENTIYF
TRBJ2-1 - TRBD2 TRBV15 TGTGCCACCGTTAGAACGACTAGCGGATACAATGAGCAGTTCTTC CATVRTTSGYNEQFF
TRBJ2-1 - - TRBV7-3 TGTGCCAGCAGCTTTTTCCGGGCCGGGACAAATGAGCAGTTCTTC CASSFFRAGTNEQFF
TRBJ2-1 - - TRBV6-1 TGTGCCAGCAGTGAGCTCGACTCCAATGAGCAGTTCTTC CASSELDSNEQFF
TRBJ1-5 - - TRBV10-3 TGTGCCATCAGTGAGAAGGGGAATCAGCCCCAGCATTTT CAISEKGNQPQHF
TRBJ2-3 - - TRBV7-9 TGTGCCAGCAGCCCCGCCGACGTTGGCCGAGTACTGGGAGGAGATACGCAGTATTTT CASSPADVGRVLGGDTQYF
TRBJ2-1 - TRBD2 TRBV7-9 TGTGCCAGCAGCCACGGACTAGCGGGAGGACTGAATGAGCAGTTCTTC CASSHGLAGGLNEQFF
TRBJ2-3 once - TRBV19 TGTGCCAGTAGCCAGGCCCGGGATACGCAGTATTTT CASSQARDTQYF
TRBJ1-5 - - TRBV4-2 TGTGCCAGCAGCCAAGAAGCCCAGGGCAGTCAGCCCCAGCATTTT CASSQEAQGSQPQHF
TRBJ1-2 - TRBD1 TRBV4-3 TGCGCCAGCAGCCAAGCCTCGGGACAGGGTGACTATGGCTACACCTTC CASSQASGQGDYGYTF
TRBJ1-5 few - TRBV5-1 TGCGCCAGCAGACAGGTTCTAGGGTGGCAGCCCCAGCATTTT CASRQVLGWQPQHF
TRBJ2-3 - TRBD2 TRBV14 TGTGCCAGCAGCCAAGATCCCGGGCGGGAGGTCAGCACAGATACGCAGTATTTT CASSQDPGREVSTDTQYF
TRBJ1-1 few - TRBV7-9 TGTGCCAGCAGCTCAGTGGCTGAAGCTTTCTTT CASSSVAEAFF
TRBJ2-1 - - TRBV2 TGTGCCAGCGGACACACCTTTCCTGGCAATGAGCAGTTCTTC CASGHTFPGNEQFF
TRBJ2-2 once - TRBV7-9 TGTGCCAGCAGCTTCGGGGAGCGAGTAACCGGGGAGCTGTTTTTT CASSFGERVTGELFF
TRBJ2-5 once - TRBV28 TGTGCCAGCAGTTCTACTATGGAGACCCAGTACTTC CASSSTMETQYF
TRBJ1-2 - - TRBV2 TGTGCCAGCAGCCGTTTATGGGAGAATGGCTACACCTTC CASSRLWENGYTF
TRBJ2-1 - - TRBV28 TGTGCCAGCAGTCCACAGTACAATGAGCAGTTCTTC CASSPQYNEQFF
TRBJ2-2 - - TRBV5-4 TGTGCCAGCAGCTTGCCGGCGACGAACACCGGGGAGCTGTTTTTT CASSLPATNTGELFF
TRBJ1-1 once - TRBV27 TGTGCCAGCGGAGAGAGTCCCTACACTGAAGCTTTCTTT CASGESPYTEAFF
TRBJ2-2 - - TRBV19 TGTGCCACCGGGAGAGGGACGAACACCGGGGAGCTGTTTTTT CATGRGTNTGELFF
TRBJ2-6 - - TRBV9 TGTGCCAGCAGCCCACCACCTGGGGCCAACGTCCTGACTTTC CASSPPPGANVLTF
TRBJ1-1 - - TRBV23-1 TGCGCCAGCAGTCAACCTGGCCCCGGAGCGAACACTGAAGCTTTCTTT CASSQPGPGANTEAFF
TRBJ2-7 once - TRBV9 TGTGCCAGCAGCAGAGCTCGGGGTAGCGGTGACTACGAGCAGTACTTC CASSRARGSGDYEQYF
TRBJ1-2 - - TRBV7-9 TGTGCCAGCCGCTCCGGACAGCCCTATGGCTACACCTTC CASRSGQPYGYTF
TRBJ1-2 - - TRBV7-9 TGTGCCAGCAGGGACTCCACTAACTATGGCTACACCTTC CASRDSTNYGYTF
TRBJ2-7 - - TRBV28 TGTGCCAGCAGTTTATTGTGGCAGGGGCAAAGCTCCTACGAGCAGTACTTC CASSLLWQGQSSYEQYF
TRBJ2-7 - - TRBV9 TGTGCCAGCAGTCGTAGCGGAAACTCCTACGAGCAGTACTTC CASSRSGNSYEQYF
TRBJ2-7 - - TRBV4-1 TGCGCCAGCAGCCAAGCATGGGGGACCTCCTACGAGCAGTACTTC CASSQAWGTSYEQYF
TRBJ1-2 - - TRBV11-2 TGTGCCAGCAGCCCCCGGGGGGAACAGGTTCGCGGGGGCTACACCTTC CASSPRGEQVRGGYTF
TRBJ2-5 - TRBD2 TRBV7-9 TGTGCCAGCAGCTTTACTAGCGGGCCGGGAGAGACCCAGTACTTC CASSFTSGPGETQYF
TRBJ2-5 - TRBD2 TRBV9 TGTGCCAGCCCCCCGGGGGGGGTCCAAGAGACCCAGTACTTC CASPPGGVQETQYF
TRBJ1-1 - - TRBV27 TGTGCCAGCAGTTTGTCTACGACAGGGAACACTGAAGCTTTCTTT CASSLSTTGNTEAFF
TRBJ1-5 - TRBD1 TRBV19 TGTGCCAGTAGTATCGGACAGGGTGGTAATCAGCCCCAGCATTTT CASSIGQGGNQPQHF